This T cell receptor (beta chain) stems from a study of CD4+ T cells in melanoma (dated by TCRdb to between 2021 and 2024). Broadly, across the study: The study examined neoantigen-specific CD4+ T cells in human melanoma. Findings and caveats that apply to the study as a whole: Neoantigen-specific CD4+ T cells were reported to be correlated with the function of CD8+ T cells, macrophages and B cells. Neoantigen-specific CD4+ T cells in melanoma were reported to have a range of differentiation states.

Libraries were prepared through the immunoSEQ multiplex PCR assay. The clones in this table, taken by TCRdb from immuneACCESS, are in-frame only. Not every clone is retained; where verified, under half of the shortfall comes from an unresolved V gene, and the cause of the rest is unknown. For this sample there are about 9,900 clones; roughly 62% appear just once. The top ten constitute around 17% of the sample. At the junction V is shortened by 7 bases and J by 8 bases, with 17 bases in between. Reading from cysteine to phenylalanine, the CDR3 counts 13 amino acids. Only the CDR3 DNA is retained, 39 bases long and in frame from the first base. The germline V gene specifies MNHEY as CDR1 and SVGAGI as CDR2. The donors were people with melanoma. Concerning this clone: Its antigen is currently not known. No much larger clone exists at a distance of one base, and base qualities are not known.

The receptor was isolated from a human donor with melanoma. The chain is made from TRBV6-5 and TRBJ1-2, with TRBD1 as a weak D call on 5 bases. Sample: cells from a culture (not recorded whether cultured in vitro). Read as DNA, the sequence is TGTGCCAGCAATGGGGGGAGCTCCCTAGGCTACACCTTC. This translates into CASNGGSSLGYTF.